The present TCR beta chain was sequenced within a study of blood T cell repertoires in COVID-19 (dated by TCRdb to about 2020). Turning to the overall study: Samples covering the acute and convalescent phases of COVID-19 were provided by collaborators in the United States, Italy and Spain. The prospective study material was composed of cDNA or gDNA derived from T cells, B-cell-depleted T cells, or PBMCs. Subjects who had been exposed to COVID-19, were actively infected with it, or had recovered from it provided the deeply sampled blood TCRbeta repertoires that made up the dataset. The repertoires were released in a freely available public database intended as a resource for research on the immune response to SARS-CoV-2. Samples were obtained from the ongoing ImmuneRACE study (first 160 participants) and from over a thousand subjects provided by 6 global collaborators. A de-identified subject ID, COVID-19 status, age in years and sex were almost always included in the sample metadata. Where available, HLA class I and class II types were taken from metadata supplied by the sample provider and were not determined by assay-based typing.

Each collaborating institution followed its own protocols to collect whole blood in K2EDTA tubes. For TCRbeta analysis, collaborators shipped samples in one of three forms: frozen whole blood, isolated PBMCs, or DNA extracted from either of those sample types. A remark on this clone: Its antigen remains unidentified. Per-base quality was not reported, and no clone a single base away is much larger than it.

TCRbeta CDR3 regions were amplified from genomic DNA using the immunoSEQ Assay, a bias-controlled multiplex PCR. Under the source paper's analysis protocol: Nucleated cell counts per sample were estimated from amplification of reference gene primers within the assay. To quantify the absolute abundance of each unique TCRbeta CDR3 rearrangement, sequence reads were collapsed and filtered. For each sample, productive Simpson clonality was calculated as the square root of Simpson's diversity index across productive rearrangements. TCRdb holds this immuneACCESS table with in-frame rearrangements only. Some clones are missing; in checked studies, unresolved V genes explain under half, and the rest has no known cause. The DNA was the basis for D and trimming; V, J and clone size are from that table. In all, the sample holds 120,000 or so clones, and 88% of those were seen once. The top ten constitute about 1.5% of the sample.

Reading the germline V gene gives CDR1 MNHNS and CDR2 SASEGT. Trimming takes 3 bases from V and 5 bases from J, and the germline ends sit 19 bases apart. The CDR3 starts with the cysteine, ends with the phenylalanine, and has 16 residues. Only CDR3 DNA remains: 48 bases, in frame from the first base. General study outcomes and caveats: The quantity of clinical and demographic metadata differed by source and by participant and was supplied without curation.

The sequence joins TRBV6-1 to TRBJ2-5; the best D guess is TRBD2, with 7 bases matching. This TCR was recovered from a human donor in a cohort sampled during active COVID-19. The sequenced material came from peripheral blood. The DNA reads TGTGCCAGCAGTGATGTTGGTGGGGGGGCGTGGGAGACCCAGTACTTC. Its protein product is CASSDVGGGAWETQYF.